The 2 T cell receptor beta chains reported below all come from one sample, sequenced in a study of early T cells in non-severe SARS-CoV-2 infection. Via MiXCR, TCRdb re-called the 5' RACE reads, giving one row per CDR3 protein. The repertoire includes about 110,000 distinct CDR3 sequences, about 12% of them detected once, and around 4.1% sits in the top ten. Sequenced material: whole blood, taken at baseline. These receptors were collected from an adult who was a healthcare worker with PCR-confirmed SARS-CoV-2 infection or an uninfected control (not recorded which).

The gene calls are TRBV10-3 and TRBJ2-1; D tentatively reads TRBD1 or TRBD2 (6 bases each). Per the germline V gene, CDR1 is ENHRY and CDR2 is SYGVKD. Trimming removed 8 bases from V and 0 bases from J, with 20 bases in between. The CDR3 is made up of 17 amino acids. The CDR3, as DNA: TGTGCCATCCGGGACTCTACCGGGGGCAGCTCCTACAATGAGCAGTTCTTC. Residues: CAIRDSTGGSSYNEQFF.

This chain links TRBV28 with TRBJ1-5, with D possibly matching TRBD1 (5 bases). The CDR3 extends over 15 amino acids. V lost 7 bases and J 4 bases, leaving 17 bases between the germline ends. Germline lookup yields CDR1 MDHEN and CDR2 SYDVKM. This chain's CDR3 is CASTPQLGTNQPQHF. The DNA for the CDR3 is TGTGCCAGCACCCCCCAGCTGGGGACGAATCAGCCCCAGCATTTT. Drawing the rest from reference TRBV28 and TRBJ1-5, the complete variable domain is DVKVTQSSRYLVKRTGEKVFLECVQDMDHENMFWYRQDPGLGLRLIYFSYDVKMKEKGDIPEGYSVSREKKERFSLILESASTNQTSMYLCASTPQLGTNQPQHFGDGTRLSIL.